This entry is about one T cell receptor beta chain. Its antigen is still unknown. Clones were sequenced by immunoSEQ multiplex PCR, and TCRdb holds only the in-frame ones, with some missing. The table records roughly 77,000 clones, 90% of them present only once. This sample was taken from a study of T cell responses to AZD1222 COVID-19 vaccine. Study-level information: Both about-4-week and about-12-week second-dose recipients were combined. Study-level findings and limits: A reported finding is that nearly half of spike-specific TCRs target unmutated variant regions. Donors skewed white British and female; clonal diversity was possibly underestimated. Only a handful of people who got AZD1222 tested seropositive at baseline.

There are 15 residues in the CDR3. V was trimmed by 0 bases and J by 8 bases, leaving 14 bases between them. The germline V gene encodes CDR1 SGHRS and CDR2 YFSETQ. Sequences were derived from peripheral blood, sampled on day 0 of AZD1222 vaccination. This chain connects TRBV5-1 to TRBJ1-4; no firm D call. The TCR sequence derives from an adult in good health. CDR3 amino acids: CASSLDEGRREKLFF. In nucleotides, the CDR3 is TGCGCCAGCAGCTTGGATGAAGGGCGGAGGGAAAAACTGTTTTTT.